This T cell receptor (beta chain) is from a study of regulatory T cells in long-lasting Graves disease (dated by TCRdb to the early 2020s). For the study in its entirety: Antithyroid drugs had been taken for less than 3 months by newly diagnosed Graves' disease patients. Persistent Graves' disease patients were compared with newly diagnosed Graves' disease patients by peripheral blood TCR sequencing and RNA sequencing. The study was registered as a clinical trial and conducted in China. TCR sequencing covered some 13 persistent and about 20 newly diagnosed Graves' disease patients, around 35 samples in total. Broad study findings and their caveats: Because the primary lesion, thyroid tissue, could not be accessed, the study looked at peripheral blood alone. Patients with persistent disease shared more public clonotypes (roughly 2,900) than newly diagnosed patients did (966). TRBV28, TRBJ1-2 and TRBJ2-5 were preferentially used in persistent disease, while TRBV20-1 and TRBJ2-1 were favored in newly diagnosed disease. Sequencing and analysis were restricted to the TCR beta chain. Compared with newly diagnosed patients, persistent Graves' disease patients had lower TCR Shannon entropy and fewer highly expanded clones, which suggests clonal expansion. The small sample size was acknowledged by the authors as a limitation that may reduce accuracy.

The germline V gene provides CDR1 KGHDR and CDR2 SFDVKD. V is reduced by 0 bases and J by 4 bases, leaving a spacing of 5 bases between them. The CDR3, from cysteine to phenylalanine, totals 13 residues. Here the CDR3 DNA is all that survives: 39 bases in frame from base 1. The method was multiplex PCR. The listed sequencing device is Illumina HiSeq 4000. TCR beta libraries were built with iRepertoire HTBI primers and Arm-PCR amplification of CDR3 regions. Before sequencing, the PCR products went through gel purification. Regarding the original processing steps: Gene usage analysis of CDR3 amino acid clonotypes relied on the roughly 58 TRBV and around 13 TRBJ segments identified across samples. COPE and FqMerger were used to merge filtered high-quality paired reads into contigs. BLAST was used to align contigs to IMGT TRBV, TRBD and TRBJ reference genes, with CDR3 defined following IMGT. Highly expanded clones were defined as clonotypes with a frequency above 0.1%. Shannon entropy served as the measure of repertoire diversity, while the Gini coefficient captured V-J evenness. A clonotype was considered public if more than one individual shared it. TCRdb handled the public reads itself, with Q25 trimming in fastp and clone calling in MiXCR, and kept productive beta chains. Each entry merges the rows of one CDR3 protein and shows their most common DNA and genes. These V and J calls rely on TCRdb rather than the paper's analysis. Counted in this sample were under 400,000 distinct CDR3 sequences; around 15% of them appeared once. 25% to 30% of the sample is held by the ten biggest clonotypes.

This clonotype appeared many times. This clone's antigen is unknown. No qualities accompany the bases; no much larger clone lies one base away. The intended sense of this specimen's time point label: newly diagnosed GD, antithyroid drugs for less than 3 months. For both TCR sequencing and RNA sequencing, RNA was extracted from PBMCs using TRIzol. The diagnosis of Graves' disease was made according to American Thyroid Association guidelines. Patients were recruited from an endocrinology department in Xi'an, China. Each patient gave 8.5 to 9.5 milliliters of peripheral blood, collected in an EDTA anticoagulant tube. Ficoll Paque Plus density gradient separation was used to isolate PBMCs, and no further T cell sorting was performed. An Agilent 2100 Bioanalyzer and agarose gel were used to check RNA quality, while a NanoDrop 2000 measured RNA concentration. These data were also reused for a study on T cells in Graves' hyperthyroidism and ophthalmopathy. The second study, in turn, reports: Stable Graves' hyperthyroidism was defined as no progression to ophthalmopathy during 18 months of follow-up. Hyperthyroidism patients were aged 18 to 65 years and newly diagnosed, with disease duration of less than 2 months. Any patient with an uncontrolled infection, another autoimmune disease, pregnancy or lactation was excluded. Diagnoses were based on clinical symptoms, serum thyroxine and TRAb, thyroid ultrasound and orbital computed tomography. The first round of RT-PCR for the TCR CDR3 was performed with the HTBI primer set and the Qiagen OneStep RT-PCR kit. Most expanded thyroid clonotypes (frequency above 0.001) were also found in blood, which suggests that blood repertoires may mirror thyroid immune responses. In cross-validation, a model built on a 13 V-J signature told ophthalmopathy apart from stable hyperthyroidism with approximately 90% sensitivity and around 84% specificity, and in testing the same model reached 80%/75%. In validation, the model predicted progression to ophthalmopathy a median of around 6.5 months before onset, with roughly 71% sensitivity and about 72% specificity. A discovery cohort of fewer than 110 patients, 43 with Graves' ophthalmopathy and 57 with stable Graves' hyperthyroidism, was used to find distinguishing TCR V-J signatures. Prospective prediction of ophthalmopathy was tested in an independent validation cohort consisting of 18 to 20 hyperthyroidism patients and some 15 patients who later progressed to ophthalmopathy. The 95 to 100 discovery patients were divided at random into training and test sets in a 7:3 ratio. In about 6 Graves' hyperthyroidism patients, the study also compared T-cell repertoires from thyroid tissue with T-cell repertoires from blood. Following sampling, methimazole starting at 30 mg daily was given to hyperthyroidism patients, and high-dose intravenous methylprednisolone was given to ophthalmopathy patients. Libraries were constructed in a second round of multiplex PCR, after which size selection and purification were performed. Libraries were sequenced paired-end with 100 bp reads on an Illumina HiSeq2000. SOAPnuke was used to process the raw data, with reads discarded if the reads contained adapters or uncalled bases, had a mean Phred below 15, or lacked an exact constant-primer or identifier match. COPE v1.2.5 was used to merge high-quality paired reads, and clonotypes were defined as unique nucleotide sequences. MiTCR v1.1 was used to align the clonotypes against IMGT TRBV, TRBD and TRBJ reference segments. Analysis was restricted to V-J combinations with a frequency above 0.0001, which covered just over 98% of repertoires. The TCS score was defined as the ratio of F50 (clonal expansion) to E x V (chaos), calculated using BLOSUM62-based TCRdist between CDR3 peptides within each V-J. Welch's t-statistics and random forest reduced several hundred V-J features to roughly 13, which were used in a naive Bayes classifier (R e1071). Sample size was not statistically predetermined, and investigators were not blinded to group allocation. The paper describes TCR Vbeta CDR3 sequencing of fewer than 150 peripheral blood samples, made up of 43 ophthalmopathy patients, 70 to 75 hyperthyroidism patients and around 17 progressor patients.

This specimen consisted of peripheral blood mononuclear cells (PBMCs), obtained at new diagnosis, from a patient treated with antithyroid drugs. This receptor chain uses TRBV24-1 and TRBJ2-5; the D gene cannot be resolved reliably. This sequence was found in a man aged 35-49 years with Graves disease. Donor details come from another sample of the same person, matched by shared clones. The sequence in DNA is TGTGCCACCAGTGATTTGCGGAGAGAGACCCAGTACTTC. Its product reads: CATSDLRRETQYF.